Following are 7 T cell receptor beta chains from one sample sequenced in a study of T cell repertoires in cytomegalovirus infection. These receptors' targets are unknown. In TCRdb, the reads were re-called with MiXCR into one record per CDR3 protein. The repertoire holds about 500,000 distinct CDR3 sequences, with around 35% as singletons. Sequences were derived from cultured PBMCs, sampled from culture after CMV antigen stimulation. Receptors originate from a human donor in good health (CMV status not recorded). Some clones in this sample may be carry-over from other donors' samples.

The genes are TRBV28 and TRBJ1-1; no reliable D call. V was trimmed by 3 bases and J by 1 base, leaving 3 bases between them. The CDR3 runs to 12 residues. The V gene's germline CDR1 is MDHEN and CDR2 SYDVKM. CDR3 protein: CASSFRNTEAFF. CDR3 nucleotide sequence: TGTGCCAGCAGTTTCCGGAACACTGAAGCTTTCTTT.

The gene calls are TRBV28 and TRBJ2-1; D not resolved. Germline V CDR1 and CDR2: MDHEN, SYDVKM. V gave up 7 bases and J gave up 0 bases, with 10 bases separating them. This CDR3 has 14 residues. CDR3 residues: CASKGLSSYNEQFF. The CDR3 DNA reads TGTGCCAGCAAGGGATTGAGCTCCTACAATGAGCAGTTCTTC.

The genes are TRBV20-1 and TRBJ2-7; D call uncertain. Germline-derived CDR1 and CDR2 are DFQATT and SNEGSKA (reference sequence). Trimming removed 1 base from V and 7 bases from J, with 17 bases in between. The CDR3 contains 14 residues. The CDR3, as DNA: TGCAGTGCTAGAGTAGGACCGAACCCGTGTGAGCAGTACGTC. This encodes CSARVGPNPCEQYV.

CDR3 loop: CASSQGPATNEKLFF. CDR3 nucleotide sequence: TGTGCCAGCAGCCAAGGACCGGCAACTAATGAAAAACTGTTTTTT. This chain joins TRBV3-1 and TRBJ1-4; D remains unclear. The CDR3 runs 15 residues. Trimming took off 1 base at V and 0 bases at J, with 6 bases between the two ends. Germline V gene lookup returns CDR1 LGHDT and CDR2 YNNKEL (reference sequence). Complete variable domain (other parts from reference TRBV3-1 and TRBJ1-4): DTAVSQTPKYLVTQMGNDKSIKCEQNLGHDTMYWYKQDSKKFLKIMFSYNNKELIINETVPNRFSPKSPDKAHLNLHINSLELGDSAVYFCASSQGPATNEKLFFGSGTQLSVL.

This clonotype came up a few times. The chain employs TRBV27 and TRBJ2-6; tentative D call: TRBD2 (5 bases). The CDR3 has 18 residues. CDR1 is MNHEY and CDR2 is SMNVEV in the germline V gene (reference sequence). The V end lost 4 bases, the J end lost 0 bases, and 16 bases lay between the germline ends. The CDR3: CASSSGRVWHSGANVLTF. CDR3 DNA sequence: TGTGCCAGCAGTTCGGGGAGAGTTTGGCACTCTGGGGCCAACGTCCTGACTTTC.

The J gene is TRBJ1-5, the V gene TRBV28; no clear D gene. Trimming took off 7 bases at V and 2 bases at J, with 15 bases between the two ends. The germline V gene has CDR1 MDHEN and CDR2 SYDVKM. The CDR3 runs to 15 residues. The CDR3 nucleotides are TGTGCCAGCACCTGGGGAGGATTTGGCAATCAGCCCCAGCATTTT. This encodes CASTWGGFGNQPQHF. Full variable domain (remainder filled in from reference TRBV28 and TRBJ1-5): DVKVTQSSRYLVKRTGEKVFLECVQDMDHENMFWYRQDPGLGLRLIYFSYDVKMKEKGDIPEGYSVSREKKERFSLILESASTNQTSMYLCASTWGGFGNQPQHFGDGTRLSIL.

CDR3 loop: CASSQGIQAYEQYF. In nucleotides, the CDR3 is TGCGCCAGCAGCCAAGGTATTCAGGCCTACGAGCAGTACTTC. The genes are TRBV4-3 and TRBJ2-7; D unclear. The germline V and J ends were trimmed by 1 base and 2 bases, with 9 bases remaining between them. Germline-derived CDR1 and CDR2 are LGHNA and YSLEER. The CDR3 is 14 amino acids.